This entry lists 30 T cell receptor beta chains sequenced from one sample in a study of blood T cell repertoires in COVID-19 (dated by TCRdb to between 2020 and 2021). The library was obtained by the immunoSEQ multiplex PCR assay. This is the immuneACCESS table as TCRdb keeps it, with only in-frame sequences that have V and J called. A part of the clones is gone; compared with another copy, unresolved V genes explain less than half, and the rest is unexplained. The sample table records some 270,000 clones; 70% to 90% of these occur just once. Approximately 8.6% of the sample lies in the top ten. Material for sequencing was PBMCs or T cells enriched from blood (not recorded which). These receptors all stem from a woman between 45 and 65 years old with acute COVID-19.

This rearrangement joins TRBV6-5 to TRBJ1-6, with D unclear. Germline assignment: CDR1 MNHEY and CDR2 SVGAGI. V lost 0 bases and J lost 7, with 10 bases in between. The CDR3 loop spans 15 amino acids. CDR3 coding DNA: TGTGCCAGCAGTTACTCCGCCATCGCGAATTCACCCCTCCACTTT. It translates to CASSYSAIANSPLHF.

This clone turned up a few times. J is TRBJ1-1 and V is TRBV4-3, with 8 bases aligning to TRBD1. CDR3 length equals 15 residues. V gave up 0 bases and J gave up 9 bases; unmatched junction bases: 9. Looked up from germline, CDR1 is LGHNA and CDR2 is YSLEER. The CDR3 region is CASSQDLQGGLKAFF. CDR3 bases: TGCGCCAGCAGCCAAGATCTACAGGGGGGCTTGAAAGCTTTCTTT.

This clone was seen more than once but under ten times. The CDR3, as DNA: TGTGCCAGCAGCTTAATGGGGGGAAGCGGGAGCTATGAGCAGTTCTTC. This translates into CASSLMGGSGSYEQFF. This chain joins TRBV7-8 and TRBJ2-1; 8 nucleotides align to TRBD2. Per the germline V gene, CDR1 is SGHVS and CDR2 is FQNEAQ. The CDR3 is 16 amino acids. Losses at the gene ends were 2 bases for V and 8 bases for J; bases not matched to a gene: 11.

The rearrangement links TRBV6-5 to TRBJ2-2; 9 bases align to TRBD1. V shed 6 bases, J shed 5 bases, and the junction held 4 bases outside the gene matches. The CDR3 is 14 residues long. Germline assignment: CDR1 MNHEY and CDR2 SVGAGI. Here the CDR3 DNA reads TGTGCCAGCAGACTACAGGGGGCGACCGGGGAGCTGTTTTTT. Translating it yields CASRLQGATGELFF.

Comment on this clone: An end of the junction does not agree with germline; a read error may underlie this. CDR3 amino acids: CASSRSRTNSGF. Written as DNA, the CDR3 is TGTGCCAGCAGCCGGAGTCGCACCAATTCCGGCTTC. The chain employs TRBV7-8 and TRBJ2-7; D is undetermined. CDR1 SGHVS and CDR2 FQNEAQ come from the germline V gene. This CDR3 has 12 residues.

The CDR3, as DNA: TGCGCCAGCAGCTTGCAAGGGGGACAGAACACTGAAGCTTTCTTT. Its translation: CASSLQGGQNTEAFF. The genes are TRBV5-1 and TRBJ1-1; TRBD1 might be the D (6 bases). The germline gives CDR1 SGHRS, CDR2 YFSETQ. The CDR3 covers 15 residues. Trimming removed 1 base from V and 1 base from J, with 11 bases in between.

The V gene is TRBV10-1, the J gene TRBJ1-1; D gene ambiguous. The CDR3 consists of 14 residues. Germline V lookup: CDR1 WNHNN, CDR2 SYGVQD (reference sequence). Trimming removed 0 bases at V and 1 base at J, with 6 bases between. This CDR3 is CASSESGENTEAFF. DNA of the CDR3: TGCGCCAGCAGTGAGTCAGGAGAGAACACTGAAGCTTTCTTT.

The chain combines TRBV5-6 with TRBJ1-2; D is unclear. The ends were cut back, 5 bases at V and 4 bases at J, with 9 bases in the middle. The CDR3 loop spans 12 amino acids. Germline CDR1 is SGHDT and CDR2 is YYEEEE. CDR3 nucleotide sequence: TGTGCCAGCAGTACTAGTGGCTATGGCTACACCTTC. It specifies CASSTSGYGYTF.

This clone showed up just once. V usage is TRBV6-2 or TRBV6-3 and J usage is TRBJ2-5, with TRBD2 as a possible D gene (5 bases). The V end was cut by 0 bases, the J end by 6 bases, with 20 bases between. Looked up from germline, CDR1 is MNHEY and CDR2 is SVGEGT. The CDR3 is 17 residues long. In DNA form, the CDR3 reads TGTGCCAGCAGTTACTCTCTCGATGCGCCGTCGGGAAAGACCCAGTACTTC. This encodes CASSYSLDAPSGKTQYF.

Points on this clone: At one of its ends the junction is not consistent with the germline gene, which may arise from a read error. The chain employs TRBV3-1 (or the pseudogene TRBV3-2) and TRBJ1-5; D may be TRBD1 (5 bases). The germline V gene has CDR1 LGHDT and CDR2 YNNKEL (reference sequence). The CDR3 has 15 amino acids. CDR3 sequence (DNA): TGTGCCAGCAGCCAAGATGGACAAGCGGGTCAGCTCCAGCATTTT. Translated, it gives CASSQDGQAGQLQHF.

The genes are TRBV11-3 and TRBJ1-5; tentative D call: TRBD1 (6 bases). Germline V lookup: CDR1 SGHNT, CDR2 YENEEA. Trimming took 1 base from V and 0 from J, leaving 16 bases between them. The CDR3 contains 18 residues. CDR3 sequence (DNA): TGTGCCAGCAGCTTAGGTCATCGGGGACACAATAGCAATCAGCCCCAGCATTTT. Protein: CASSLGHRGHNSNQPQHF.

V is TRBV7-9 and J is TRBJ1-4; weak D call: TRBD1 (6 bases). From germline, CDR1 is SEHNR and CDR2 FQNEAQ (reference sequence). The CDR3 runs to 15 residues. The germline V and J ends were trimmed by 5 bases and 4 bases, with 14 bases remaining between them. The CDR3 coding sequence is TGTGCCAGCAGCCCACCGATACAGGGTAATGAAAAACTGTTTTTT. It encodes CASSPPIQGNEKLFF.

The chain joins TRBV29-1 to TRBJ1-3, with a weak D call TRBD1 (6 bases). The CDR3 sequence is 14 residues long. With 7 bases removed from V and 0 bases from J, the gap between germline ends came to 13 bases. Germline assignment: CDR1 SQVTM and CDR2 ANQGSEA. The CDR3 DNA sequence: TGCAGCGCCAGGCGGACAGACTCTGGAAACACCATATATTTT. Its translation: CSARRTDSGNTIYF.

V is TRBV29-1 and J is TRBJ1-2, with D possibly matching TRBD1 (5 bases). This CDR3 region has 12 residues. The V gene's germline CDR1 is SQVTM and CDR2 ANQGSEA. Trimming cost V 5 bases and J 5 bases, with 12 bases left between them. For the CDR3, the DNA is TGCAGCGTTCATCAGGGCGGATATGGCTACACCTTC. Protein: CSVHQGGYGYTF.

The V call is TRBV7-2, the J call TRBJ2-3; D not certain. V was clipped by 1 base and J by 2 bases, with 10 bases between them. Germline-derived CDR1 and CDR2 are SGHTA and FQGNSA. The length of the CDR3 is 15 residues. CDR3 region: CASSLESGSTDTQYF. The CDR3 bases are TGTGCCAGCAGCTTAGAGTCCGGGTCCACAGATACGCAGTATTTT.

The chain is built from TRBV7-9 and TRBJ1-4; unclear D gene. Trimming cost V 1 base and J 4 bases, with 7 bases left between them. CDR1 is SEHNR, CDR2 FQNEAQ, per germline (reference sequence). The CDR3 loop spans 14 amino acids. This CDR3 reads CASSLGAVNEKLFF. For the CDR3, the DNA is TGTGCCAGCAGCTTAGGGGCCGTTAATGAAAAACTGTTTTTT.

The rearrangement joins TRBV30 to TRBJ2-7; D is unresolved. Trimming took 1 base from V and 6 from J, leaving 7 bases between them. The CDR3 has 11 residues. Germline lookup yields CDR1 GTSNPN and CDR2 SVGIG (reference sequence). DNA for the CDR3: TGTGCCTGGAGTGGACTTTTCGAGCAGTACTTC. It specifies CAWSGLFEQYF.

The chain uses TRBV30 and TRBJ1-2; unclear D gene. The CDR3 covers 11 residues. Trimming shortened V by 4 bases and J by 7 bases, and 10 bases separated the two germline ends. Germline V gene sequence: CDR1 GTSNPN, CDR2 SVGIG (reference sequence). CDR3 region: CAWIQAGGYTF. The CDR3 coding sequence is TGTGCCTGGATCCAGGCCGGTGGCTACACCTTC.

The chain employs TRBV4-1 and TRBJ2-7; 8 bases agree with TRBD1. The CDR3 length is 14 residues. With V trimmed by 3 bases and J by 1 base, 2 bases remained unmatched. The V gene's germline CDR1 is MGHRA and CDR2 YSYEKL. As DNA, the CDR3 is TGCGCCAGCAGCCAGGGACAGGCATCCTACGAGCAGTACTTC. Translated: CASSQGQASYEQYF.

This clone was found a few times. V gene TRBV5-6 combines with J gene TRBJ2-4; 8 bases map to TRBD1. The CDR3 sequence is 16 residues long. Germline values: CDR1 SGHDT, CDR2 YYEEEE. The V and J ends lost 4 bases and 8 bases, in that order; junction bases with no gene match: 14. The CDR3 nucleotides read TGTGCCAGCAGCCTCAAACTCAGGGGGCCTGGAGACATTCAGTACTTC. This codes for CASSLKLRGPGDIQYF.

The genes are TRBV6-5 and TRBJ2-7; possible D gene TRBD2, 6 bases. V was trimmed by 5 bases and J by 3 bases, leaving 11 bases between them. The germline gives CDR1 MNHEY, CDR2 SVGAGI. The CDR3 is 13 amino acids. The CDR3 sequence is CASSPRESYEQYF. The CDR3 DNA follows: TGTGCCAGCAGTCCACGGGAGAGCTACGAGCAGTACTTC.

This chain joins TRBV18 and TRBJ2-1; D is possibly TRBD1 (6 bases). The CDR3 consists of 15 residues. CDR1 KGHSH and CDR2 LQKENI come from the germline V gene. Trimming cost V 4 bases and J 2 bases, with 12 bases left between them. Here the CDR3 reads CASSHGGKAYNEQFF. The CDR3 nucleotides read TGTGCCAGCTCACATGGGGGCAAGGCCTACAATGAGCAGTTCTTC.

The CDR3 protein is CASSLGQPDSGNTIYF. CDR3 in DNA: TGTGCCAGCAGCTTAGGACAGCCCGACTCTGGAAACACCATATATTTT. The chain links TRBV7-2 to TRBJ1-3; perhaps TRBD1 as D (5 bases). CDR1 SGHTA and CDR2 FQGNSA come from the germline V gene. The CDR3 spans 16 residues. The V gene lost 1 base and the J gene lost 0 bases, with 10 bases spanning the gap.

This chain uses TRBV4-2 with TRBJ1-2; D gene unclear. The ends were cut back, 0 bases at V and 6 bases at J, with 11 bases in the middle. CDR1 and CDR2 (germline): LGHNA, YNFKEQ. This CDR3 comprises 14 residues. CDR3 sequence reads: CASSQDHGSDGYTF. The DNA for the CDR3 is TGTGCCAGCAGCCAAGATCATGGAAGCGATGGCTACACCTTC.

The J gene is TRBJ1-4, the V gene TRBV5-4, with a weak D call TRBD1 (6 bases). This CDR3 contains 16 residues. Germline CDR1 and CDR2: SGHNT and YYREEE (reference sequence). V lost 1 base to trimming and J lost 5 bases, with 15 bases between them. The CDR3: CASSLIPQGKNEKLFF. The CDR3 bases are TGTGCCAGCAGCTTGATTCCCCAGGGGAAGAATGAAAAACTGTTTTTT.

In DNA, the CDR3 is TGTGCCAGCAGCCCCCGGACAGGGTATGGCTACACCTTC. It yields the protein CASSPRTGYGYTF. V and J are TRBV13 and TRBJ1-2; 8 nucleotides line up with TRBD1. Losses at the gene ends were 5 bases for V and 5 bases for J; bases not matched to a gene: 4. Looked up from germline, CDR1 is PRHDT and CDR2 is FYEKMQ (reference sequence). This CDR3 comprises 13 residues.

This chain uses TRBV14 with TRBJ1-5; the match to TRBD1 covers 7 bases. Trimming removed 6 bases from V and 2 bases from J; junction bases left unmatched: 4. Germline V gene lookup returns CDR1 SGHDN and CDR2 FVKESK. This CDR3 contains 14 residues. The CDR3 spells CASSKGGGNQPQHF. CDR3 in DNA: TGTGCCAGCAGTAAAGGGGGCGGCAATCAGCCCCAGCATTTT.

J is TRBJ1-2 and V is TRBV5-1; the match to TRBD1 covers 8 bases. This CDR3 contains 15 residues. Germline V gene data show CDR1 as SGHRS and CDR2 as YFSETQ. The trim removed 3 bases at V and 10 bases at J, leaving 14 bases unmatched. The CDR3 DNA follows: TGCGCCAGCAGCTCGGGTCTGAAAATCCAGGGGGCCTACACCTTC. Residues: CASSSGLKIQGAYTF.

The chain employs TRBV7-6 and TRBJ1-1, with TRBD1 matching over 7 bases. With 5 bases clipped from V and 1 base from J, the junction kept 7 bases outside the gene matches. Germline CDR1 SGHVS, CDR2 FNYEAQ. This CDR3 has 15 residues. The CDR3 region has the DNA TGTGCCAGCAGCCTCCGGGACAGTCCGAACACTGAAGCTTTCTTT. Protein: CASSLRDSPNTEAFF.

V is TRBV7-2 and J is TRBJ2-5; D call uncertain. The CDR3 length is 15 residues. CDR1 is SGHTA and CDR2 is FQGNSA in the germline V gene. Trimming stripped 4 bases from V and 5 bases from J, with 17 bases between. Here the CDR3 reads CASSSLGAAAETQYF. The CDR3 DNA is TGTGCCAGCAGCTCCCTTGGCGCCGCAGCGGAGACCCAGTACTTC. Variable domain in full (rest from reference TRBV7-2 and TRBJ2-5): GAGVSQSPSNKVTEKGKDVELRCDPISGHTALYWYRQSLGQGLEFLIYFQGNSAPDKSGLPSDRFSAERTGGSVSTLTIQRTQQEDSAVYLCASSSLGAAAETQYFGPGTRLLVL.